This passage covers 16 T cell receptor beta chains from one sample sequenced in a study of blood T cell repertoires in COVID-19. TCRdb keeps only in-frame clones here, not all; method: immunoSEQ multiplex PCR. This table holds about 120,000 clones, around 86% found once. The source material was peripheral blood. The receptor set was obtained from a woman at least 80 years old with acute or convalescent COVID-19.

The chain couples TRBV5-4 to TRBJ1-4, with D possibly being TRBD1 (6 bases). The CDR3 extends over 14 amino acids. V lost 7 bases to trimming and J lost 7 bases, with 17 bases between them. CDR1 and CDR2 (germline): SGHNT, YYREEE (reference sequence). CDR3 bases: TGTGCCAGCGGACGAAGGGGGGGGAGTGAAAAACTGTTTTTT. Its translation: CASGRRGGSEKLFF.

This clone was counted once. J is TRBJ2-1 and V is TRBV9, with 9 bases lining up with TRBD2. This CDR3 has 17 residues. The J segment lost 4 bases and the V segment lost 4 bases, leaving 12 bases of the junction unmatched. The germline gives CDR1 SGDLS, CDR2 YYNGEE. CDR3: CASSPFRGGAGYNEQFF. The CDR3, as DNA: TGTGCCAGCAGCCCTTTTCGCGGGGGGGCGGGTTACAATGAGCAGTTCTTC.

The V call is TRBV9, the J call TRBJ1-3, with unresolved D. The germline gives CDR1 SGDLS, CDR2 YYNGEE. V gave up 3 bases and J gave up 4 bases, with 8 bases separating them. The length of the CDR3 is 13 residues. CDR3 nucleotides: TGTGCCAGCAGCGCACGTGCGGGAAACACCATATATTTT. It yields the protein CASSARAGNTIYF.

CDR3 bases: TGTGCCAGCAGCTCATGGACAGCGCGCGGAGCGGTTTCCCTCCACTTT. Its protein product is CASSSWTARGAVSLHF. The chain carries TRBV7-9 and TRBJ1-6; possible D gene TRBD1, 6 bases. Germline CDR1 SEHNR, CDR2 FQNEAQ (reference sequence). The CDR3 spans 16 residues. V gave up 4 bases and J gave up 14 bases, with 24 bases separating them.

V gene TRBV10-3 combines with J gene TRBJ1-1; D gene uncertain. Trimming stripped 6 bases from V and 3 bases from J, with 14 bases between. Germline lookup yields CDR1 ENHRY and CDR2 SYGVKD. The CDR3 is 14 amino acids. The CDR3 is CAISADQAYTEAFF. Written as DNA, the CDR3 is TGTGCCATCAGCGCAGACCAGGCCTACACTGAAGCTTTCTTT.

CDR3 in DNA: TGTGCCAGCTCACCCGGACAGCTCTATGGCTACACCTTC. Amino acid sequence: CASSPGQLYGYTF. This chain uses TRBV18 with TRBJ1-2, with D tentatively TRBD1 (6 bases). CDR3 length: 13 amino acids. V lost 3 bases and J 4 bases, leaving 9 bases between the germline ends. Germline-derived CDR1 and CDR2 are KGHSH and LQKENI.

The rearrangement uses TRBV5-4 and TRBJ1-2; no reliable D call. CDR1 SGHNT and CDR2 YYREEE come from the germline V gene (reference sequence). The CDR3 extends over 11 amino acids. The V end lost 4 bases, the J end lost 8 bases, and 9 bases lay between the germline ends. This chain's CDR3 is CASSMDSGYTF. CDR3 coding DNA: TGTGCCAGCAGCATGGATTCGGGCTACACCTTC.

J is TRBJ1-1 and V is TRBV5-4; D gene uncertain. In germline, CDR1 is SGHNT, CDR2 YYREEE (reference sequence). The CDR3 has 15 amino acids. Trimming left V 3 bases short and J 1 base short, with 13 bases between. CDR3: CASSSPQAGNTEAFF. The DNA of the CDR3 is TGTGCCAGCAGCTCCCCCCAGGCTGGGAACACTGAAGCTTTCTTT.

The rearrangement joins TRBV7-2 to TRBJ1-5; D call uncertain. This CDR3 comprises 15 residues. Germline lookup yields CDR1 SGHTA and CDR2 FQGNSA. The germline V and J ends were trimmed by 1 base and 7 bases, with 14 bases remaining between them. The CDR3 nucleotides read TGTGCCAGCAGCTTAGTGGGCGACGGTGGACAGCCCCAGCATTTT. Translation: CASSLVGDGGQPQHF.

V gene TRBV28 combines with J gene TRBJ1-6; D perhaps matches TRBD1 (6 bases). Germline CDR1 and CDR2: MDHEN and SYDVKM. This CDR3 contains 16 residues. The ends were cut back, 6 bases at V and 8 bases at J, with 20 bases in the middle. The CDR3 loop is CASSKRYGQSYSPLHF. The CDR3 nucleotides read TGTGCCAGCAGCAAGCGATACGGACAGTCCTATTCACCCCTCCACTTT.

The genes are TRBV6-5 and TRBJ1-6, with D maybe TRBD1 (6 bases). The CDR3 runs to 15 residues. The germline V gene encodes CDR1 MNHEY and CDR2 SVGAGI. The V gene lost 0 bases and the J gene lost 8 bases, with 11 bases spanning the gap. CDR3 protein: CASSYSGGQDSPLHF. CDR3 nucleotides: TGTGCCAGCAGTTACTCCGGGGGGCAGGATTCACCCCTCCACTTT.

The CDR3 spells CATSRGGSADNEQFF. In DNA, the CDR3 is TGTGCCACCTCTAGGGGGGGGTCGGCGGACAATGAGCAGTTCTTC. The rearrangement joins TRBV24-1 to TRBJ2-1; maybe TRBD2 (7 bases). The V end was cut by 9 bases, the J end by 5 bases, with 19 bases between. Germline CDR1 reads KGHDR; CDR2 reads SFDVKD. The CDR3 runs to 15 residues.

The rearrangement joins TRBV10-3 to TRBJ1-1; maybe TRBD1 (5 bases). The ends were cut back, 6 bases at V and 4 bases at J, with 12 bases in the middle. This CDR3 is built from 13 residues. Germline-derived CDR1 and CDR2 are ENHRY and SYGVKD. The CDR3 DNA reads as TGTGCCATCAGAGGGGCACAGGCCACTGAAGCTTTCTTT. As protein: CAIRGAQATEAFF.

V and J are TRBV6-2 or TRBV6-3 and TRBJ2-3; no clear D. Germline CDR1 and CDR2: MNHEY and SVGEGT. The CDR3 extends over 13 amino acids. V lost 5 bases, J lost 2 bases, and 8 bases lay in between. Written as DNA, the CDR3 is TGTGCCAGCAGTAGACAAGTCACAGATACGCAGTATTTT. Translated, it gives CASSRQVTDTQYF.

The gene calls are TRBV2 and TRBJ2-3; no definite D call. Trimming left V 4 bases short and J 5 bases short, with 13 bases between. This CDR3 has 14 amino acids. CDR1 is SNHLY, CDR2 FYNNEI, per germline. CDR3 DNA: TGTGCCAGCAGTGTGGCTAGGATCGGAGATACGCAGTATTTT. Its protein product is CASSVARIGDTQYF.

This clone was counted only a few times. Other DNA sequences within the sample encode an identical CDR3. The chain is built from TRBV5-6 and TRBJ1-2, with 7 nucleotides matching TRBD1. With 5 bases clipped from V and 7 bases from J, the junction kept 5 bases outside the gene matches. Germline assignment: CDR1 SGHDT and CDR2 YYEEEE. This CDR3 region has 12 residues. The chain's CDR3 is CASSRQGGGYTF. The CDR3 region has the DNA TGTGCCAGCAGTAGACAGGGCGGTGGCTACACCTTC.